The 9 T cell receptor beta chains below come from one sample, sequenced in a study of blood T cell repertoires in COVID-19. The table came from immunoSEQ multiplex PCR; TCRdb's copy has only in-frame clones and leaves some out. The table lists over 45,000 clones, 83% of them singletons. What was sequenced was peripheral blood. These receptors all stem from a human donor in a cohort sampled during active COVID-19.

This clone was seen once. The chain employs TRBV27 and TRBJ2-7; D is perhaps TRBD1 (5 bases). Trimming removed 6 bases from V and 2 bases from J, with 8 bases in between. Germline CDR1 and CDR2: MNHEY and SMNVEV (reference sequence). This CDR3 region has 12 residues. Written as DNA, the CDR3 is TGTGCCAGCAGAGGGGTACCCTACGAGCAGTACTTC. Its protein product is CASRGVPYEQYF.

This clone was seen only a few times. This rearrangement joins TRBV2 to TRBJ1-6; D gene unclear. The CDR3 consists of 14 residues. The V and J ends lost 3 bases and 5 bases respectively, with 8 bases between them. Germline V lookup: CDR1 SNHLY, CDR2 FYNNEI. The DNA of the CDR3 is TGTGCCAGCAGTGATGGCAGGAATAATTCACCCCTCCACTTT. Its translation: CASSDGRNNSPLHF. Based on the CDR3 plus reference TRBV2 and TRBJ1-6, the full variable domain is EPEVTQTPSHQVTQMGQEVILRCVPISNHLYFYWYRQILGQKVEFLVSFYNNEISEKSEIFDDQFSVERPDGSNFTLKIRSTKLEDSAMYFCASSDGRNNSPLHFGNGTRLTVT.

The chain combines TRBV7-9 with TRBJ1-1; D remains ambiguous. V was cut by 3 bases and J by 10 bases, with 12 bases left in between. CDR1 is SEHNR, CDR2 FQNEAQ, per germline (reference sequence). The CDR3 is 12 residues long. CDR3 loop: CASSLREAVAFF. In nucleotides, the CDR3 is TGTGCCAGCAGCTTGAGGGAGGCGGTAGCTTTCTTT.

This rearrangement joins TRBV7-2 to TRBJ1-2, with a weak D call TRBD1 (5 bases). In germline, CDR1 is SGHTA, CDR2 FQGNSA. CDR3 length: 16 residues. The ends were cut back, 1 base at V and 8 bases at J, with 20 bases in the middle. CDR3 in amino acids: CASSLDVTVGRRGYTF. The CDR3 nucleotides read TGTGCCAGCAGCTTAGATGTTACAGTGGGGCGAAGAGGCTACACCTTC.

The V and J genes are TRBV3-1 (or the pseudogene TRBV3-2) and TRBJ2-6; 10 nucleotides agree with TRBD2. V shed 3 bases, J shed 1 base, and the junction held 6 bases outside the gene matches. The CDR3 has 18 amino acids. Looked up from germline, CDR1 is LGHDT and CDR2 is YNNKEL (reference sequence). Here the CDR3 reads CASSQKAGGPSGANVLTF. The CDR3 bases are TGTGCCAGCAGCCAGAAAGCGGGGGGGCCATCTGGGGCCAACGTCCTGACTTTC.

This clone was detected only once. CDR3 sequence reads: CASSQALDIPYGYTF. The CDR3 DNA is TGCGCCAGCAGCCAAGCCCTGGACATACCCTATGGCTACACCTTC. The genes are TRBV4-1 and TRBJ1-2; perhaps TRBD1 as D (5 bases). This CDR3 contains 15 residues. Germline V gene sequence: CDR1 MGHRA, CDR2 YSYEKL. V dropped 1 base and J dropped 4 bases, with 13 bases sitting between them.

The chain joins TRBV30 to TRBJ2-3, with TRBD2 identical over 7 bases. Germline lookup yields CDR1 GTSNPN and CDR2 SVGIG (reference sequence). V lost 0 bases to trimming and J lost 1 base; unmatched junction nucleotides: 4. The CDR3 consists of 15 residues. CDR3 DNA sequence: TGTGCCTGGAGTGTAGGGGCGGGGGGCACAGATACGCAGTATTTT. It translates to CAWSVGAGGTDTQYF.

This chain links TRBV2 with TRBJ1-6; no clear D gene. This CDR3 spans 13 amino acids. CDR1 SNHLY and CDR2 FYNNEI come from the germline V gene. Trimming left V 4 bases short and J 10 bases short, with 11 bases between. CDR3 nucleotide sequence: TGTGCCAGCAGTGCGTCAGTACGATCACCCCTCCACTTT. Amino acid sequence: CASSASVRSPLHF.

The genes are TRBV6-5 and TRBJ1-2, with TRBD1 identical over 8 bases. Germline lookup yields CDR1 MNHEY and CDR2 SVGAGI. Trimming took 7 bases from V and 10 from J; bases not matched to a gene: 5. The CDR3 has 11 residues. The CDR3 nucleotides read TGTGCCAGCAAGGGGACAGGCTCCTACACCTTC. This encodes CASKGTGSYTF.